Below, one T cell receptor beta chain is given with its context. CDR1 is SNHLY, CDR2 FYNNEI, per germline. This CDR3 region has 15 residues. V shed 4 bases, J shed 7 bases, and the junction held 11 bases outside the gene matches. This table comes from immunoSEQ multiplex PCR, and its TCRdb copy is limited to in-frame clones, with some not included. The table has some 490,000 clones, 80% to 90% seen once. The entry originates in a study of blood T cell repertoires in COVID-19. Study-level background: In each case, the material was cDNA or gDNA derived from T cells, B-cell-depleted T cells, or PBMCs.

The chain links TRBV2 to TRBJ2-5, with 8 bases lining up with TRBD2. The source is a human donor in a cohort sampled during active COVID-19. The sample comprised peripheral blood. This CDR3 is CASSGEETRGGTQYF. DNA for the CDR3: TGTGCCAGCAGTGGGGAGGAAACACGGGGGGGGACCCAGTACTTC.